This TCR beta chain was observed in a study of T cell responses to AZD1222 COVID-19 vaccine. As for this clone: Antigen unknown.

V shed 0 bases and J shed 4 bases, with 15 bases lying between them. The CDR3 contains 16 residues. Germline V gives CDR1 SGHTA, CDR2 FQGNSA. Notes on the study in general: Among the donors, most were white British and more were female, and clonal diversity was possibly underestimated. As reported, nearly half of all spike-specific TCRs target variant regions that are unmutated. Among vaccine-associated CD4 TCRs, coverage spanned spike, with dominance at 160-218 and 743-854.

Some clones are missing from TCRdb's copy, which holds only in-frame ones; the method was immunoSEQ multiplex PCR. Among more than 150,000 clones listed, 90% were seen once. The sequence came from an adult in good health. The chain employs TRBV7-2 and TRBJ2-5; a weak D match, TRBD2 (6 bases). Sequenced material: peripheral blood, taken on day 0 of AZD1222 vaccination. CDR3 sequence: CASSLALGGVAETQYF. For the CDR3, the DNA is TGTGCCAGCAGCTTAGCGCTGGGCGGGGTGGCAGAGACCCAGTACTTC.